This T cell receptor (beta chain) was sequenced for a study of regulatory T cells. Findings and limits, study-wide: Hydrophobic residues at CDR3 positions 6 and 7 were enriched in conventional CD4+ T cells of CD3G-deficient patients.

Concerning this clone itself: Its antigen is unknown.

V shed 2 bases, J shed 1 base, and the junction held 0 bases outside the gene matches. The CDR3 is 14 amino acids. Germline V gene sequence: CDR1 LNHDA, CDR2 SQIVND (reference sequence). Patients aged 2 to 39 years had fewer naive T cells. Primers: 52 TRBV forward and 13 TRBJ reverse. The data were produced by immunoSEQ multiplex PCR, yet TCRdb's version contains in-frame clones alone and is incomplete. The table lists about 18,000 clones, around 83% of them singletons. Sequencing input: conventional CD4+ T cells sorted from blood. The receptor comes from a person in their thirties with CD3G deficiency. This chain uses TRBV19 with TRBJ1-1; 8 bases align to TRBD1. CDR3 loop: CASSIQGANTEAFF. The CDR3 coding sequence is TGTGCCAGTAGTATACAGGGGGCGAACACTGAAGCTTTCTTT.